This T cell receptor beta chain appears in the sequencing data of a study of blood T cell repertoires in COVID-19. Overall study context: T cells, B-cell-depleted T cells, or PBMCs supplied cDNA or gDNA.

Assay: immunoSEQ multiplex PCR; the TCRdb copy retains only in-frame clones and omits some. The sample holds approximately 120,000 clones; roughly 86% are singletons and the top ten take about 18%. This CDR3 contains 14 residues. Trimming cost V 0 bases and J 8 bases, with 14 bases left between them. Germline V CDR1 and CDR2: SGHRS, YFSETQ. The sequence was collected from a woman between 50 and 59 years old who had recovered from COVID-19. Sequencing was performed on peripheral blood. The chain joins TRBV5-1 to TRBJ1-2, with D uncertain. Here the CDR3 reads CASSLEDSRRGYTF. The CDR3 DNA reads TGCGCCAGCAGCTTGGAGGACTCAAGGAGAGGCTACACCTTC.